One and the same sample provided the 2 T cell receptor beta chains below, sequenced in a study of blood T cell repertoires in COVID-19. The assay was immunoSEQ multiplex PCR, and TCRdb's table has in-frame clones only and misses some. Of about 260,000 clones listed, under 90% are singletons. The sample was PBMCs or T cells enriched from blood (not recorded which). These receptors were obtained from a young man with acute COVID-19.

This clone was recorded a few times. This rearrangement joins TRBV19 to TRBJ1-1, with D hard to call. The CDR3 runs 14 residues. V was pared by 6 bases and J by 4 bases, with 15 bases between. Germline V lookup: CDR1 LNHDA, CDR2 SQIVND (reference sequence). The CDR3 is CASRQTGEVTEAFF. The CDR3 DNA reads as TGTGCCAGTAGGCAGACTGGGGAGGTCACTGAAGCTTTCTTT.

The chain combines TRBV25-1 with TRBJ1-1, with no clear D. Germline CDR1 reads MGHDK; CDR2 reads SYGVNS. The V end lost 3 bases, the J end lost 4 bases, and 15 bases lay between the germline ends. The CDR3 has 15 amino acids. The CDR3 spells CASSDMREESTEAFF. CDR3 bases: TGTGCCAGCAGTGATATGAGGGAGGAGAGCACTGAAGCTTTCTTT.